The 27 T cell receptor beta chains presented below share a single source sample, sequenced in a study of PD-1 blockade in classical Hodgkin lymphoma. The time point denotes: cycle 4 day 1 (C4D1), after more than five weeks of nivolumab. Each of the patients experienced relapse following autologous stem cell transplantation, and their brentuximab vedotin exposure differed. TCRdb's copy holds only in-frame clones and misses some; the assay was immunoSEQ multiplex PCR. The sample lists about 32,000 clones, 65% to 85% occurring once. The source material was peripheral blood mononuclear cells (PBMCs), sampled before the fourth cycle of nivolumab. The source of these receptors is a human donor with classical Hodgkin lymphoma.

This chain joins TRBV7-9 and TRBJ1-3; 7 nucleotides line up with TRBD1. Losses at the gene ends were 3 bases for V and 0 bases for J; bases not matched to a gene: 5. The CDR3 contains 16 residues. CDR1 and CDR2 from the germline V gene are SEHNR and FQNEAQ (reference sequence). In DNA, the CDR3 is TGTGCCAGCAGCTTGTACACAGGGGTCTCTGGAAACACCATATATTTT. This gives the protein CASSLYTGVSGNTIYF.

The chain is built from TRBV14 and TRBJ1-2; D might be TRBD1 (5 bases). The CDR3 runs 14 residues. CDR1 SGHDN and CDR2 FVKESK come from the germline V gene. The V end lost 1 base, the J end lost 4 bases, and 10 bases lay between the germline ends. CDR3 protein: CASSQVGAGYGYTF. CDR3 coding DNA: TGTGCCAGCAGCCAAGTTGGGGCAGGCTATGGCTACACCTTC.

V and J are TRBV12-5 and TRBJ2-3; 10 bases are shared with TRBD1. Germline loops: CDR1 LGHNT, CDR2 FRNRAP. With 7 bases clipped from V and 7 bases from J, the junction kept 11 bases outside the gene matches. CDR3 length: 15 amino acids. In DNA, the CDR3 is TGTGCTAGTGCCGGCCACTCGACAGGGGGCAATACGCAGTATTTT. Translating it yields CASAGHSTGGNTQYF.

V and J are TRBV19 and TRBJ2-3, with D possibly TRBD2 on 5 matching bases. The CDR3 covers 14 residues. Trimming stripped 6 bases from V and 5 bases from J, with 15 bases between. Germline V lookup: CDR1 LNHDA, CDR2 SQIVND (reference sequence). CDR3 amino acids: CASRTTGGRDTQYF. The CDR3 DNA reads TGTGCCAGTAGAACCACGGGCGGGCGAGATACGCAGTATTTT.

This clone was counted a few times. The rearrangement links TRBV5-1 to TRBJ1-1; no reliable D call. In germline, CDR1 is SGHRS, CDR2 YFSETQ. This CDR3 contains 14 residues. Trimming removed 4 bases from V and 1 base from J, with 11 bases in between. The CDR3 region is CASSLLEGNTEAFF. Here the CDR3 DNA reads TGCGCCAGCAGCCTGCTGGAGGGGAACACTGAAGCTTTCTTT.

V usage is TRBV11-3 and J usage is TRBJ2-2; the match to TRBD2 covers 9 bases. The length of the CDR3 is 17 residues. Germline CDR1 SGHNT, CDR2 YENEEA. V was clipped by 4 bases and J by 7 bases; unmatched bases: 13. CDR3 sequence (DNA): TGTGCCAGCAGCTCCACGCTCGCGGGAGGGCCAGGCGGGGAGCTGTTTTTT. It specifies CASSSTLAGGPGGELFF.

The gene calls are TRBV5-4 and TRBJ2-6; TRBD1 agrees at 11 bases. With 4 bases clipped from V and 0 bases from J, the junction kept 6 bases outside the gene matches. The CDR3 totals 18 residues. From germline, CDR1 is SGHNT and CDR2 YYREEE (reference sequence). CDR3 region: CASSGQGAFSSGANVLTF. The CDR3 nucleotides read TGTGCCAGCAGCGGACAGGGGGCCTTTAGCTCTGGGGCCAACGTCCTGACTTTC. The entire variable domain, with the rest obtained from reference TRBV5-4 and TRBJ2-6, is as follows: ETGVTQSPTHLIKTRGQQVTLRCSSQSGHNTVSWYQQALGQGPQFIFQYYREEENGRGNFPPRFSGLQFPNYSSELNVNALELDDSALYLCASSGQGAFSSGANVLTFGAGSRLTVL.

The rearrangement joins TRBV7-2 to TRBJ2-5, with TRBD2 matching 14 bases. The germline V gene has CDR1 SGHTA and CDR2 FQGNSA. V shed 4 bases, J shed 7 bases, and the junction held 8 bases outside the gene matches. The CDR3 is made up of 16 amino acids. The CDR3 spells CASSWGLAGAGGTQYF. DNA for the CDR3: TGTGCCAGCAGCTGGGGACTAGCGGGAGCTGGCGGGACCCAGTACTTC. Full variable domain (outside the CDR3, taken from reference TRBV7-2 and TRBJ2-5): GAGVSQSPSNKVTEKGKDVELRCDPISGHTALYWYRQSLGQGLEFLIYFQGNSAPDKSGLPSDRFSAERTGGSVSTLTIQRTQQEDSAVYLCASSWGLAGAGGTQYFGPGTRLLVL.

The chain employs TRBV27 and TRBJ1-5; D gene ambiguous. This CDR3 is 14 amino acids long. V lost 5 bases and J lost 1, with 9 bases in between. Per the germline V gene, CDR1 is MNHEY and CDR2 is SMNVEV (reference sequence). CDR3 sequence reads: CASSRGLSNQPQHF. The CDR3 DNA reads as TGTGCCAGCAGTCGCGGCTTGAGCAATCAGCCCCAGCATTTT.

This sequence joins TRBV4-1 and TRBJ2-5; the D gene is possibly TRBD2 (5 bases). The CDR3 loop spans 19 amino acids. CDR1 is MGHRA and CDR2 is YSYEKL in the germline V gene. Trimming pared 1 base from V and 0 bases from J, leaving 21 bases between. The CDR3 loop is CASSQVVYSGGLDQETQYF. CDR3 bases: TGCGCCAGCAGCCAAGTCGTGTACAGTGGCGGGTTAGACCAAGAGACCCAGTACTTC.

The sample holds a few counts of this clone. CDR3 in DNA: TGTGCCTCGGCAGTTGGAGCAGGAGATACGCAGTATTTT. Its translation is CASAVGAGDTQYF. The chain employs TRBV6-5 and TRBJ2-3; D uncertain. The CDR3 consists of 13 residues. Germline assignment: CDR1 MNHEY and CDR2 SVGAGI. Trimming pared 11 bases from V and 5 bases from J, leaving 17 bases between.

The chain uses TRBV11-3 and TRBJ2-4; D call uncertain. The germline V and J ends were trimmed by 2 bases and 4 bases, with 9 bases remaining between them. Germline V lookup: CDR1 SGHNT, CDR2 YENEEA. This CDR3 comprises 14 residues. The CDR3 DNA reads TGTGCCAGCAGCTTATACGGCAGTAAAAACATTCAGTACTTC. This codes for CASSLYGSKNIQYF.

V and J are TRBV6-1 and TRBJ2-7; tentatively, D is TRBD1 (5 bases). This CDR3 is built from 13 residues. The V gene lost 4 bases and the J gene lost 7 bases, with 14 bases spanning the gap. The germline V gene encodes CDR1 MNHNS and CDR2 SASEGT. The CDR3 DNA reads TGTGCCAGCAGTGGTCTCAGGGATGAAGAGCAGTACGTC. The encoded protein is CASSGLRDEEQYV.

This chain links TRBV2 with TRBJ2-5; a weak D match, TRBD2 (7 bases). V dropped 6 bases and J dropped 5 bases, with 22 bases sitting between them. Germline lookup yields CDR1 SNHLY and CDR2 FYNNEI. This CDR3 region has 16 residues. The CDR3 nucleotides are TGTGCCAGCAGGGCCAGGCGGGGGCCTGGAACTGAGACCCAGTACTTC. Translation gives CASRARRGPGTETQYF.

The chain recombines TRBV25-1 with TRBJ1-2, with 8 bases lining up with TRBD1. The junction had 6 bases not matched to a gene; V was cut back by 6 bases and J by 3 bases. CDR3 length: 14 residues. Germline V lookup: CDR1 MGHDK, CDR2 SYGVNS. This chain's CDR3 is CASRRTGLYYGYTF. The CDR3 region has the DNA TGTGCCAGCAGACGGACAGGGTTGTACTATGGCTACACCTTC.

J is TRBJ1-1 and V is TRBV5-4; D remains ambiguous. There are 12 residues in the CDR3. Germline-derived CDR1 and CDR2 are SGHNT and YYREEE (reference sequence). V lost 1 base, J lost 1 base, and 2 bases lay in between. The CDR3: CASSLQNTEAFF. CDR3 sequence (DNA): TGTGCCAGCAGCTTGCAGAACACTGAAGCTTTCTTT.

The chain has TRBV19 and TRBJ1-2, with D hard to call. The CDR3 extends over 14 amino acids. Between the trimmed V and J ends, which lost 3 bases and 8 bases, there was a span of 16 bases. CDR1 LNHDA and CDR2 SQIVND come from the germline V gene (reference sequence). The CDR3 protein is CASSIRESPGGYTF. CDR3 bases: TGTGCCAGTAGTATCCGAGAGTCCCCTGGAGGCTACACCTTC.

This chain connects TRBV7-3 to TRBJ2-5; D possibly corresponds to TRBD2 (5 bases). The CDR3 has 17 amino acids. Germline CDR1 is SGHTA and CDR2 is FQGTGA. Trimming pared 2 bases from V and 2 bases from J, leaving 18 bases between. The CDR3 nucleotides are TGTGCCAGCAGCTTAGTACGCGTGACTACAATTCAAGAGACCCAGTACTTC. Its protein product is CASSLVRVTTIQETQYF.

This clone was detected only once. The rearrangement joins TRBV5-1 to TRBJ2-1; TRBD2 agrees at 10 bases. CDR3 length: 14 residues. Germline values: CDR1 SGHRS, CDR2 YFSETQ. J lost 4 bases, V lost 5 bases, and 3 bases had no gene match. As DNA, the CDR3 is TGCGCCAGCAGAGTTAGCGGGGGGTACAATGAGCAGTTCTTC. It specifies CASRVSGGYNEQFF. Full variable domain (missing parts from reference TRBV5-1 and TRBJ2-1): KAGVTQTPRYLIKTRGQQVTLSCSPISGHRSVSWYQQTPGQGLQFLFEYFSETQRNKGNFPGRFSGRQFSNSRSEMNVSTLELGDSALYLCASRVSGGYNEQFFGPGTRLTVL.

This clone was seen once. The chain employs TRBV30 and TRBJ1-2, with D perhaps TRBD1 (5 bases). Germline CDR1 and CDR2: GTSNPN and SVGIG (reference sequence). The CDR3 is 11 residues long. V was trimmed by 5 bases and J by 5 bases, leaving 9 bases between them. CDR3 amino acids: CAWGAGYGYTF. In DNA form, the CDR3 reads TGTGCCTGGGGGGCAGGGTATGGCTACACCTTC.

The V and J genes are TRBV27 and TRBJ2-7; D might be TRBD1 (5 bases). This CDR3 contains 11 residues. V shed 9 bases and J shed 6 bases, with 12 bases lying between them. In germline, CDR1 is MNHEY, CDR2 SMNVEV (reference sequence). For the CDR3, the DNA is TGTGCCAGACTCTCCAGGGCCGAGCAGTACGTC. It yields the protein CARLSRAEQYV.

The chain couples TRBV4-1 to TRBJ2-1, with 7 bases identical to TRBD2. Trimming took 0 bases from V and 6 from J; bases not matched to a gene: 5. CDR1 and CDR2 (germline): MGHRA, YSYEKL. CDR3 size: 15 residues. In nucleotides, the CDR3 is TGCGCCAGCAGCCAAGATTCCTGGACTAGCAATGAGCAGTTCTTC. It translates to CASSQDSWTSNEQFF.

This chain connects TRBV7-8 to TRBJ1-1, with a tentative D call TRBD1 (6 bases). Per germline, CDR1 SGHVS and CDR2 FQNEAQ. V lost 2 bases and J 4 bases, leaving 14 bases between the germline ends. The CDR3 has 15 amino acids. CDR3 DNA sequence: TGTGCCAGCAGCTTAAGATCAGGGGATGCCACTGAAGCTTTCTTT. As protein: CASSLRSGDATEAFF.

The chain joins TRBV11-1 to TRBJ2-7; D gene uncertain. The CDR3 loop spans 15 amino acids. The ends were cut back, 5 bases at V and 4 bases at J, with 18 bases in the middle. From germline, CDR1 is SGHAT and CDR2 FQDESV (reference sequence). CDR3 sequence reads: CASSPVRGRLYEQYF. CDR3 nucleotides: TGTGCCAGCAGCCCAGTCCGAGGACGATTATACGAGCAGTACTTC.

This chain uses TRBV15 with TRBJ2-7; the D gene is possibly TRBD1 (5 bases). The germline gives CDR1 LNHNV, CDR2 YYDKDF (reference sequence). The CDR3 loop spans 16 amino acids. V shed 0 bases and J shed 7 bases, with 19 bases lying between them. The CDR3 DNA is TGTGCCACCAGCAGAGATCAGGCGGCAGGGTTAAGGGAGCAGTACTTC. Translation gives CATSRDQAAGLREQYF.

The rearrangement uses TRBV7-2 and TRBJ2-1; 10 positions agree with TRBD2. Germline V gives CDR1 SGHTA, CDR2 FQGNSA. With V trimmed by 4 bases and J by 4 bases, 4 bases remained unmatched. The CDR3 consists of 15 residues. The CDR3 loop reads CASSSTSGIYNEQFF. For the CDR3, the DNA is TGTGCCAGCAGCTCAACTAGCGGGATATACAATGAGCAGTTCTTC.

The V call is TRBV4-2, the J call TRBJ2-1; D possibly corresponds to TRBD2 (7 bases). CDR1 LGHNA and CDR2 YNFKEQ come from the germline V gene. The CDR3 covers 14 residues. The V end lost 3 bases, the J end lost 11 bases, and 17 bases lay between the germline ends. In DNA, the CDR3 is TGTGCCAGCAGCCAGGGGGGCAGGGGACTAAAGCAGTTCTTC. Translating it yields CASSQGGRGLKQFF.